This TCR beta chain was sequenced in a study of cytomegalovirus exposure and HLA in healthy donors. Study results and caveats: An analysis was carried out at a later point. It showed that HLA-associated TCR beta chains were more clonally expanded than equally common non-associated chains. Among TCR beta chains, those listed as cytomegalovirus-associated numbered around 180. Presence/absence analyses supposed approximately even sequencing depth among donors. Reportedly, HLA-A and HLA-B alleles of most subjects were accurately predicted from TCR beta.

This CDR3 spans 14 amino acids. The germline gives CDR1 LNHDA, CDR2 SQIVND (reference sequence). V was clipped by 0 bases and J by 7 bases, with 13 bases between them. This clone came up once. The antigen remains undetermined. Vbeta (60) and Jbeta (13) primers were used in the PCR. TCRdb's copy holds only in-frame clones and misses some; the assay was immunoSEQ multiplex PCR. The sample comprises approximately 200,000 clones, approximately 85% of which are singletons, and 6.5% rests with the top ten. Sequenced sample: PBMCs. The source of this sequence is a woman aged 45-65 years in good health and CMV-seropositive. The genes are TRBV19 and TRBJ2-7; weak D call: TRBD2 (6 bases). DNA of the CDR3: TGTGCCAGTAGTATAGAGGCTAGGGCGGGGGAGCAGTACTTC. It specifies CASSIEARAGEQYF.